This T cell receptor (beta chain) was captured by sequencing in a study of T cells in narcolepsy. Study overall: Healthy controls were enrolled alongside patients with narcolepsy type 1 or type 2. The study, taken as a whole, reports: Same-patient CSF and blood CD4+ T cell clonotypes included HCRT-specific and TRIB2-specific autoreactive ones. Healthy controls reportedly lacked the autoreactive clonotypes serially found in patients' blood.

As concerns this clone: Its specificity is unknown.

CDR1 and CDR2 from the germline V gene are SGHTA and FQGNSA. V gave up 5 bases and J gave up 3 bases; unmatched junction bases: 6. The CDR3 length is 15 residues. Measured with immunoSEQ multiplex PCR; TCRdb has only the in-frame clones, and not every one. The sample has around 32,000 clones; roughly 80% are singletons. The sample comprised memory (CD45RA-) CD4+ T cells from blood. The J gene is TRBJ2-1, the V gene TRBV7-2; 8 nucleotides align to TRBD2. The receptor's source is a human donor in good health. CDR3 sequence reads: CASSLTSGGYNEQFF. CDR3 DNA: TGTGCCAGCAGCCTGACAAGCGGGGGCTACAATGAGCAGTTCTTC.